The present TCR beta chain was sequenced within a study of neurological immune-mediated disorders. Study conclusions and caveats: HTLV-1-associated myelopathy had the most TCR clonal expansion, while multiple sclerosis had the least, a level that fell below healthy controls.

As to time point: technical triplicate 3. The unsorted libraries were produced from 2 million PBMCs held at -80 C. Germline V lookup: CDR1 WSHSY, CDR2 SAAADI. V lost 6 bases to trimming and J lost 0 bases; unmatched junction nucleotides: 12. The CDR3 is made up of 17 amino acids. As for the cDNA, it was generated by 5'RACE with 10-nucleotide random UMIs. TCRdb processed the 5' RACE reads anew with MiXCR; each CDR3 protein has one entry. The data show nearly 45,000 distinct CDR3 sequences, roughly 21% seen once. Concerning this clonotype: Antigen: not known.

The V call is TRBV10-2, the J call TRBJ1-2, with 8 bases lining up with TRBD1. Input material: PBMCs. This TCR was recovered from a man aged 55 to 69 with HTLV-1-associated myelopathy (HAM/TSP). Here the CDR3 reads CASRRDRGVVSNYGYTF. The CDR3 DNA reads as TGCGCCAGCAGAAGAGACAGGGGAGTAGTATCTAACTATGGCTACACCTTC.